These T cell receptor beta chains were read from a single sample in a study of OX40 agonist ivuxolimab in advanced cancers. Assay: immunoSEQ multiplex PCR; the TCRdb copy retains only in-frame clones and omits some. The sample shows approximately 50,000 clones, roughly 85% of them seen only once. Sample: CD4+ or CD8+ T cells sorted from blood, taken in a trial of the OX40 agonist ivuxolimab. Receptor source: an adult with an advanced solid tumor such as melanoma, head and neck, liver or kidney cancer. CDR3s include the opening cysteine and the closing phenylalanine or tryptophan. The order of the fields is D gene, V gene, clone size, J gene, CDR3 protein, CDR3 DNA. D genes are given only for firm matches. For some rows the clone size is stated as once, few or many, or as a class when expanded; others skip it.

d_call: NA; v_call: TRBV30; clone_size: NA; j_call: TRBJ1-2; cdr3_aa: CAWSVQAGNYYGYTF; cdr3_nt: TGTGCCTGGAGTGTACAGGCAGGGAACTACTATGGCTACACCTTC
d_call: NA; v_call: TRBV9; clone_size: few; j_call: TRBJ2-5; cdr3_aa: CASSVLTEPWETQYF; cdr3_nt: TGTGCCAGCAGCGTTTTGACGGAGCCCTGGGAGACCCAGTACTTC
d_call: TRBD1; v_call: TRBV28; clone_size: NA; j_call: TRBJ2-2; cdr3_aa: CASSLPGQGHTGELFF; cdr3_nt: TGTGCCAGCAGTCTCCCGGGACAGGGCCACACCGGGGAGCTGTTTTTT
d_call: TRBD1; v_call: TRBV14; clone_size: few; j_call: TRBJ2-1; cdr3_aa: CASSVPGTGGNEQFF; cdr3_nt: TGTGCCAGCAGCGTCCCCGGGACAGGGGGGAATGAGCAGTTCTTC
d_call: TRBD2; v_call: TRBV10-3; clone_size: NA; j_call: TRBJ2-5; cdr3_aa: CATTSGGAQETQYF; cdr3_nt: TGTGCCACCACGAGCGGGGGGGCCCAGGAGACCCAGTACTTC
d_call: NA; v_call: TRBV5-4; clone_size: NA; j_call: TRBJ1-5; cdr3_aa: CASSFGTPNQPQHF; cdr3_nt: TGTGCCAGCAGCTTCGGGACACCTAATCAGCCCCAGCATTTT
d_call: TRBD2; v_call: TRBV5-4; clone_size: NA; j_call: TRBJ2-3; cdr3_aa: CASTRLSGGTPDTQYF; cdr3_nt: TGTGCCAGCACCCGCCTAAGCGGGGGGACTCCGGATACGCAGTATTTT
d_call: NA; v_call: TRBV4-3; clone_size: once; j_call: TRBJ1-2; cdr3_aa: CASSQTATGWDYGYTF; cdr3_nt: TGCGCCAGCAGCCAGACCGCTACAGGGTGGGACTATGGCTACACCTTC
d_call: NA; v_call: TRBV6-6; clone_size: NA; j_call: TRBJ1-5; cdr3_aa: CASSPTPGPNFAQHF; cdr3_nt: TGTGCCAGCAGCCCCACCCCGGGACCCAATTTTGCCCAGCATTTT
d_call: NA; v_call: TRBV4-2; clone_size: NA; j_call: TRBJ1-4; cdr3_aa: CASSLSPTDVNEKLFF; cdr3_nt: TGTGCCAGCAGCCTAAGCCCGACGGACGTTAATGAAAAACTGTTTTTT
d_call: NA; v_call: TRBV6-5; clone_size: few; j_call: TRBJ1-2; cdr3_aa: CASRTGFGYTF; cdr3_nt: TGTGCCAGCAGAACAGGGTTTGGCTACACCTTC
d_call: NA; v_call: TRBV13; clone_size: NA; j_call: TRBJ1-2; cdr3_aa: CASRPPTNYGYTF; cdr3_nt: TGTGCCAGCAGGCCCCCGACTAACTATGGCTACACCTTC
d_call: NA; v_call: TRBV30; clone_size: NA; j_call: TRBJ1-2; cdr3_aa: CAWSTGGQRFGYTF; cdr3_nt: TGTGCCTGGAGTACTGGGGGACAACGATTTGGCTACACCTTC
d_call: TRBD1; v_call: TRBV18; clone_size: NA; j_call: TRBJ1-1; cdr3_aa: CASSGQGDKAFF; cdr3_nt: TGTGCCAGCTCAGGACAGGGTGACAAAGCTTTCTTT
d_call: NA; v_call: TRBV6-1; clone_size: NA; j_call: TRBJ1-1; cdr3_aa: CASSEGGWTEAFF; cdr3_nt: TGTGCCAGCAGTGAGGGGGGTTGGACTGAAGCTTTCTTT
d_call: NA; v_call: TRBV7-3; clone_size: NA; j_call: TRBJ1-6; cdr3_aa: CASSLSRDSPLHF; cdr3_nt: TGTGCCAGCAGCTTAAGCCGGGATTCACCCCTCCACTTT
d_call: NA; v_call: TRBV28; clone_size: once; j_call: TRBJ1-1; cdr3_aa: CASSGGHLRTEAFF; cdr3_nt: TGTGCCAGCAGTGGGGGTCACCTTAGGACTGAAGCTTTCTTT
d_call: TRBD1; v_call: TRBV9; clone_size: NA; j_call: TRBJ2-2; cdr3_aa: CASSVRQGRLFF; cdr3_nt: TGTGCCAGCAGCGTTAGACAGGGACGGCTGTTTTTT
d_call: NA; v_call: TRBV5-1; clone_size: NA; j_call: TRBJ1-1; cdr3_aa: CASSSGPPGDTEAFF; cdr3_nt: TGCGCCAGCAGCTCGGGACCTCCCGGGGACACTGAAGCTTTCTTT
d_call: NA; v_call: TRBV2; clone_size: NA; j_call: TRBJ1-4; cdr3_aa: CASSESDSGRKLFF; cdr3_nt: TGTGCCAGCAGTGAAAGCGACAGTGGACGAAAACTGTTTTTT
d_call: NA; v_call: TRBV11-3; clone_size: NA; j_call: TRBJ2-5; cdr3_aa: CASSLDGQYPLQETQYF; cdr3_nt: TGTGCCAGCAGCTTAGATGGTCAGTACCCTCTCCAAGAGACCCAGTACTTC
d_call: TRBD1; v_call: TRBV5-1; clone_size: NA; j_call: TRBJ1-4; cdr3_aa: CASSLGQGAIAEKLFF; cdr3_nt: TGCGCCAGCAGCTTGGGACAGGGGGCTATTGCTGAAAAACTGTTTTTT
d_call: NA; v_call: TRBV5-6; clone_size: NA; j_call: TRBJ2-2; cdr3_aa: CASSNRGQTGELFF; cdr3_nt: TGTGCCAGCAGCAACCGCGGGCAGACCGGGGAGCTGTTTTTT
d_call: TRBD1; v_call: TRBV7-9; clone_size: NA; j_call: TRBJ1-2; cdr3_aa: CASSFGGQGGDLYGYTF; cdr3_nt: TGTGCCAGCAGCTTCGGGGGACAGGGCGGAGATCTCTATGGCTACACCTTC
d_call: TRBD2; v_call: TRBV29-1; clone_size: NA; j_call: TRBJ2-5; cdr3_aa: CSVDSGALKETQYF; cdr3_nt: TGCAGCGTAGACAGCGGGGCCTTAAAAGAGACCCAGTACTTC
d_call: NA; v_call: TRBV5-4; clone_size: NA; j_call: TRBJ1-3; cdr3_aa: CASSRERGMGKRDSGNTIYF; cdr3_nt: TGTGCCAGCAGCCGGGAGAGGGGAATGGGTAAACGCGACTCTGGAAACACCATATATTTT
d_call: TRBD1; v_call: TRBV7-9; clone_size: NA; j_call: TRBJ2-7; cdr3_aa: CASTPITRGFEQYF; cdr3_nt: TGTGCCAGCACCCCGATCACCAGGGGGTTCGAGCAGTACTTC
d_call: NA; v_call: TRBV7-7; clone_size: NA; j_call: TRBJ2-5; cdr3_aa: CASSLRSGGETQYF; cdr3_nt: TGTGCTAGCAGCCTACGTAGTGGTGGGGAGACCCAGTACTTC
d_call: TRBD1; v_call: TRBV19; clone_size: NA; j_call: TRBJ2-6; cdr3_aa: CASIDRVAGANVLTF; cdr3_nt: TGTGCCAGTATAGACAGGGTGGCCGGGGCCAACGTCCTGACTTTC
d_call: NA; v_call: TRBV30; clone_size: once; j_call: TRBJ1-5; cdr3_aa: CAWSGDEDQPQHF; cdr3_nt: TGTGCCTGGAGTGGGGATGAAGATCAGCCCCAGCATTTT
d_call: TRBD1; v_call: TRBV25-1; clone_size: NA; j_call: TRBJ1-2; cdr3_aa: CASSESLPTGGDGYTF; cdr3_nt: TGTGCCAGCAGTGAATCCCTCCCGACAGGGGGGGATGGCTACACCTTC
d_call: NA; v_call: TRBV11-1; clone_size: NA; j_call: TRBJ2-5; cdr3_aa: CASSPITRGSGGGTQYF; cdr3_nt: TGTGCCAGCAGCCCCATCACCAGGGGTAGCGGTGGTGGGACCCAGTACTTC
d_call: NA; v_call: TRBV7-3; clone_size: NA; j_call: TRBJ2-1; cdr3_aa: CASSGSLAGGEQFF; cdr3_nt: TGTGCCAGCAGCGGCTCTCTAGCCGGAGGTGAGCAGTTCTTC
d_call: NA; v_call: TRBV11-2; clone_size: NA; j_call: TRBJ2-3; cdr3_aa: CASSLGAGGTPSTDTQYF; cdr3_nt: TGTGCCAGCAGCTTAGGCGCGGGTGGGACACCCAGCACAGATACGCAGTATTTT
d_call: NA; v_call: TRBV11-2; clone_size: NA; j_call: TRBJ2-7; cdr3_aa: CASSLEGQGEQYF; cdr3_nt: TGTGCCAGCAGCCTCGAGGGGCAGGGCGAGCAGTACTTC
d_call: TRBD2; v_call: TRBV5-4; clone_size: once; j_call: TRBJ2-7; cdr3_aa: CASSPGGEVEQYF; cdr3_nt: TGTGCCAGCAGCCCGGGAGGGGAAGTCGAGCAGTACTTC
d_call: NA; v_call: TRBV6-5; clone_size: NA; j_call: TRBJ1-2; cdr3_aa: CATAPLGSANYGYTF; cdr3_nt: TGTGCCACCGCGCCATTGGGGTCGGCTAACTATGGCTACACCTTC
d_call: TRBD2; v_call: TRBV11-3; clone_size: NA; j_call: TRBJ2-3; cdr3_aa: CASSLALAGVGTDTQYF; cdr3_nt: TGTGCCAGCAGCTTAGCCCTAGCGGGGGTGGGCACAGATACGCAGTATTTT
d_call: TRBD2; v_call: TRBV7-2; clone_size: few; j_call: TRBJ2-5; cdr3_aa: CASSRTRKETQYF; cdr3_nt: TGTGCCAGCAGCCGGACTAGAAAAGAGACCCAGTACTTC
d_call: NA; v_call: TRBV28; clone_size: NA; j_call: TRBJ1-6; cdr3_aa: CASSTQRSRNNSPLHF; cdr3_nt: TGTGCCAGCAGTACACAGCGATCCCGGAATAATTCACCCCTCCACTTT
d_call: NA; v_call: TRBV11-3; clone_size: NA; j_call: TRBJ1-1; cdr3_aa: CASSSDRNTEAFF; cdr3_nt: TGTGCCAGCAGTTCCGACAGGAACACTGAAGCTTTCTTT
d_call: NA; v_call: TRBV30; clone_size: NA; j_call: TRBJ2-3; cdr3_aa: CACTDPTDTQYF; cdr3_nt: TGTGCCTGCACGGATCCCACAGATACGCAGTATTTT
d_call: TRBD1; v_call: TRBV10-1; clone_size: NA; j_call: TRBJ2-2; cdr3_aa: CASNKEGQGGSGELFF; cdr3_nt: TGCGCCAGCAATAAAGAGGGACAGGGGGGGTCCGGGGAGCTGTTTTTT
d_call: NA; v_call: TRBV6-5; clone_size: NA; j_call: TRBJ2-3; cdr3_aa: CASSYSVGTDTQYF; cdr3_nt: TGTGCCAGCAGTTACTCAGTAGGAACAGATACGCAGTATTTT
d_call: TRBD2; v_call: TRBV4-2; clone_size: NA; j_call: TRBJ2-7; cdr3_aa: CASSLETSGGYEQYF; cdr3_nt: TGTGCCAGCAGCCTGGAGACTAGCGGGGGGTACGAGCAGTACTTC
d_call: NA; v_call: TRBV19; clone_size: NA; j_call: TRBJ1-5; cdr3_aa: CASSILGQPQHF; cdr3_nt: TGTGCCAGTAGTATTTTGGGTCAGCCCCAGCATTTT